Listed below are T cell receptor beta chains from one sample, sequenced in a study of blood T cell repertoires in COVID-19. The method was immunoSEQ multiplex PCR; TCRdb's version includes in-frame clones alone and lacks a portion of them. Counted here are about 45,000 clones, nearly 70% occurring once; the ten biggest clones make up roughly 6.3%. The sample taken for sequencing was peripheral blood. The receptor source for this set is a man older than 75 with acute or convalescent COVID-19. Both conserved end residues are part of each CDR3. The order of the fields is D gene, clone size, V gene, J gene, CDR3 protein, CDR3 DNA. A D gene is named only where the DNA matches it firmly. The listing skips clone size in some rows; elsewhere it reads once, few, many or a size class.

>TRBD1|few|TRBV4-1|TRBJ1-3
CASSQEQGTGNTIYF
TGCGCCAGCAGCCAAGAACAGGGGACTGGAAACACCATATATTTT
>-|few|TRBV27|TRBJ2-7
CASMRSFSYEQYF
TGTGCCAGCATGAGGTCGTTCTCCTACGAGCAGTACTTC
>-|many|TRBV6-4|TRBJ1-5
CASSAGGGNQPQHF
TGTGCCAGCAGTGCGGGGGGCGGCAATCAGCCCCAGCATTTT
>-|-|TRBV6-5|TRBJ1-1
CASTQPVNTEAFF
TGTGCCAGCACCCAACCGGTGAACACTGAAGCTTTCTTT
>-|-|TRBV15|TRBJ2-5
CATSRRGSEVETQYF
TGTGCCACCAGCAGAAGGGGATCCGAGGTTGAGACCCAGTACTTC
>TRBD2|-|TRBV19|TRBJ2-1
CASSPGLAGGPVNEQFF
TGTGCCAGTAGTCCCGGACTAGCGGGGGGGCCGGTTAATGAGCAGTTCTTC
>TRBD2|once|TRBV7-8|TRBJ2-7
CASSLVAAGLGEQYF
TGTGCCAGCAGCTTAGTAGCAGCGGGACTCGGGGAGCAGTACTTC
>-|few|TRBV2|TRBJ1-1
CASSEPIGVTEAFF
TGTGCCAGCAGTGAACCCATAGGGGTCACTGAAGCTTTCTTT
>TRBD1|-|TRBV14|TRBJ1-2
CASSQDSFDRDYGYTF
TGTGCCAGCAGCCAAGATTCCTTTGACAGGGACTATGGCTACACCTTC
>-|few|TRBV28|TRBJ1-6
CASSITPGGLAPLHF
TGTGCCAGCAGTATAACACCGGGGGGGCTGGCACCCCTCCACTTT
>-|few|TRBV11-3|TRBJ1-2
CASSGPGENYGYTF
TGTGCCAGCAGCGGACCAGGGGAGAACTATGGCTACACCTTC
>-|few|TRBV16|TRBJ2-5
CASSQQREAETQYF
TGTGCCAGCAGCCAGCAGCGCGAAGCAGAGACCCAGTACTTC
>-|many|TRBV3-1/TRBV3-2|TRBJ1-4
CASSQGLQGANEKLFF
TGTGCCAGCAGCCAAGGATTACAGGGAGCTAATGAAAAACTGTTTTTT
>TRBD1|-|TRBV10-2|TRBJ2-2
CASRPPGQGGTGELFF
TGCGCCAGCAGACCTCCGGGACAGGGGGGTACCGGGGAGCTGTTTTTT
>TRBD2|-|TRBV7-2|TRBJ2-3
CASSSLAGSVFWQYF
TGTGCCAGCAGCTCCCTAGCGGGGTCAGTCTTTTGGCAGTATTTT
>TRBD1|-|TRBV6-5|TRBJ1-2
CASSPQGDINYGYTF
TGTGCCAGCAGTCCCCAGGGGGATATTAACTATGGCTACACCTTC
>-|many|TRBV4-1|TRBJ1-4
CASSQEGGGNNEKLFF
TGCGCCAGCAGCCAGGAAGGGGGGGGAAATAATGAAAAACTGTTTTTT
>TRBD2|-|TRBV9|TRBJ2-1
CASSVDPGTSGGGEQFF
TGTGCCAGCAGCGTGGACCCTGGGACTAGCGGGGGGGGTGAGCAGTTCTTC
>TRBD2|-|TRBV5-1|TRBJ2-1
CASSLEPGTSVSEQFF
TGCGCCAGCAGCTTGGAACCCGGGACTAGCGTTTCTGAGCAGTTCTTC
>-|-|TRBV11-3|TRBJ2-3
CASSQGLITDTQYF
TGTGCCAGCAGCCAAGGACTGATCACAGATACGCAGTATTTT
>-|-|TRBV4-1|TRBJ1-6
CASSQDRWKGAGSPLHF
TGCGCCAGCAGCCAAGATAGGTGGAAAGGGGCTGGGTCACCCCTCCACTTT
>-|-|TRBV30|TRBJ2-7
CAWSVPGLSYEQYF
TGTGCCTGGAGTGTACCCGGACTCTCCTACGAGCAGTACTTC
>-|-|TRBV4-1|TRBJ1-2
CASSQDRQVRNGYTF
TGCGCCAGCAGCCAAGATCGTCAGGTTAGGAATGGCTACACCTTC
>-|-|TRBV14|TRBJ2-4
CASSHLTGSGNIQYF
TGTGCCAGCAGCCACCTGACAGGATCGGGAAACATTCAGTACTTC
>-|-|TRBV2|TRBJ2-3
CASRRGPRTDTQYF
TGTGCCAGCAGGCGGGGGCCTCGCACAGATACGCAGTATTTT
>-|-|TRBV5-6|TRBJ2-1
CASSLASSLNSEQFF
TGTGCCAGCAGCTTGGCTAGCTCATTAAACTCTGAGCAGTTCTTC
>-|-|TRBV21-1|TRBJ2-7
CANSKDCEQYF
TGTGCCAACAGCAAAGACTGCGAGCAGTACTTC
>-|-|TRBV30|TRBJ1-2
CAWSWQSGGYTF
TGTGCCTGGTCCTGGCAGTCCGGGGGCTACACCTTC
>TRBD1|-|TRBV29-1|TRBJ1-1
CSATGTGGGTEAFF
TGCAGCGCCACCGGGACAGGGGGGGGGACTGAAGCTTTCTTT
>TRBD1|few|TRBV9|TRBJ2-1
CASSVETGLNEQFF
TGTGCCAGCAGCGTAGAGACAGGGTTGAATGAGCAGTTCTTC
>-|-|TRBV27|TRBJ2-7
CASRASDTRYEQYF
TGTGCCAGCAGAGCTTCTGACACGCGCTACGAGCAGTACTTC
>-|few|TRBV6-1|TRBJ1-5
CASSEAVALQPQHF
TGTGCCAGCAGTGAAGCGGTTGCACTTCAGCCCCAGCATTTT
>-|-|TRBV6-2/TRBV6-3|TRBJ2-3
CASSLDTGITDTQYF
TGTGCCAGCAGCCTGGACACAGGAATCACAGATACGCAGTATTTT
>-|-|TRBV4-1|TRBJ2-7
CASSQAAGREQYF
TGCGCCAGCAGCCAAGCGGCAGGTCGCGAGCAGTACTTC
>-|-|TRBV5-5|TRBJ1-5
CASSLSGGGQPQHF
TGTGCCAGCAGCTTGAGTGGGGGCGGTCAGCCCCAGCATTTT
>-|-|TRBV19|TRBJ2-3
CASSAVRQTVTDTQYF
TGTGCCAGTAGTGCGGTCCGCCAGACCGTCACAGATACGCAGTATTTT
>TRBD1|few|TRBV18|TRBJ1-2
CASSPRDRGSQDYGYTF
TGTGCCAGCTCACCACGCGACAGGGGGTCGCAAGACTATGGCTACACCTTC
>TRBD2|few|TRBV7-6|TRBJ2-7
CASSLDIAGSAYEQYF
TGTGCCAGCAGCTTAGATATAGCGGGAAGCGCCTACGAGCAGTACTTC
>TRBD2|once|TRBV25-1|TRBJ2-2
CASLPSGKTGELFF
TGTGCCAGCCTACCCAGCGGGAAAACCGGGGAGCTGTTTTTT
>TRBD2|-|TRBV7-2|TRBJ2-7
CASSRLAAGTYEQYF
TGTGCCAGCAGTCGCTTGGCAGCGGGAACCTACGAGCAGTACTTC
>-|-|TRBV9|TRBJ1-2
CASSPGGQSHGYTF
TGTGCCAGCAGCCCGGGGGGCCAGAGCCATGGCTACACCTTC
>TRBD1|few|TRBV19|TRBJ2-1
CASSMRSRDRAVEQFF
TGTGCCAGTAGTATGAGGTCTCGGGACAGGGCAGTGGAGCAGTTCTTC
>-|-|TRBV24-1|TRBJ2-1
CATSKEGGDEQFF
TGTGCCACATCAAAAGAGGGGGGGGATGAGCAGTTCTTC